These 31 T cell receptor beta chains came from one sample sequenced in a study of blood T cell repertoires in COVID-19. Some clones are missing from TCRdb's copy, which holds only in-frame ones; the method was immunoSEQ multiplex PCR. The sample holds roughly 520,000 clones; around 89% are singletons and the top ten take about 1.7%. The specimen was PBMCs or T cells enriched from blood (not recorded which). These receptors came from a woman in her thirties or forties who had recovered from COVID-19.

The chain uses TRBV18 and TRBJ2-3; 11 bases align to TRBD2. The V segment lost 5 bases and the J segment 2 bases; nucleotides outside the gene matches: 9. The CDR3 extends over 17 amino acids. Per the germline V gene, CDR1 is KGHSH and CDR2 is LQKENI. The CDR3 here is CASSSILAGEPTDTQYF. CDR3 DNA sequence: TGTGCCAGCTCATCGATACTAGCGGGAGAACCCACAGATACGCAGTATTTT.

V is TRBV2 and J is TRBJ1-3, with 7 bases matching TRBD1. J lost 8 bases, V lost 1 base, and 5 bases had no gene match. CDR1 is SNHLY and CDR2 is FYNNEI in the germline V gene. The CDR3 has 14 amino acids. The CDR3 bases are TGTGCCAGCAGTGAAGAACCCAGGGGGGACACCATATATTTT. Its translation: CASSEEPRGDTIYF.

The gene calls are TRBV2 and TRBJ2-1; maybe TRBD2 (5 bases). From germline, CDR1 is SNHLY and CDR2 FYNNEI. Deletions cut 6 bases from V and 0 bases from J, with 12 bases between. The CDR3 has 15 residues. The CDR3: CASSWTGSSYNEQFF. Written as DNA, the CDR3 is TGTGCCAGCAGCTGGACGGGGAGCTCCTACAATGAGCAGTTCTTC.

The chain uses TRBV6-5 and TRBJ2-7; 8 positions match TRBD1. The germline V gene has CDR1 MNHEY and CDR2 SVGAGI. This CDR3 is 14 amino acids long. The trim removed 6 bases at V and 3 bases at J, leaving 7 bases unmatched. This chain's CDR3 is CASRRPGGLYEQYF. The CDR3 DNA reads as TGTGCCAGCAGACGGCCAGGGGGCCTCTACGAGCAGTACTTC.

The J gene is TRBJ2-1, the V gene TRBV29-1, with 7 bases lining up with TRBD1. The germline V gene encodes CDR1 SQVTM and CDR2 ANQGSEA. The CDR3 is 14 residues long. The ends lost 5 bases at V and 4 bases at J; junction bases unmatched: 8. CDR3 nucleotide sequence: TGCAGCGTTACAAGACAGGGTGTATACAATGAGCAGTTCTTC. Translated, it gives CSVTRQGVYNEQFF.

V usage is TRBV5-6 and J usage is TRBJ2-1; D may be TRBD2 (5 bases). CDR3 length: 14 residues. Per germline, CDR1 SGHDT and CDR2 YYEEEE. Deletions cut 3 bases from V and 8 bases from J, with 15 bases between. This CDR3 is CASSSGVTPHEQFF. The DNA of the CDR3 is TGTGCCAGCAGCTCCGGGGTCACGCCCCATGAGCAGTTCTTC.

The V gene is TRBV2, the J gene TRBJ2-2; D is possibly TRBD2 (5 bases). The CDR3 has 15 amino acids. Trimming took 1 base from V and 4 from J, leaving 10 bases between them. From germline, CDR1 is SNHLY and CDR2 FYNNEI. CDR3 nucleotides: TGTGCCAGCAGTGAAGGGACTTCTGTCACCGGGGAGCTGTTTTTT. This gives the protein CASSEGTSVTGELFF. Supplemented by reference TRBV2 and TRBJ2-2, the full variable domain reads EPEVTQTPSHQVTQMGQEVILRCVPISNHLYFYWYRQILGQKVEFLVSFYNNEISEKSEIFDDQFSVERPDGSNFTLKIRSTKLEDSAMYFCASSEGTSVTGELFFGEGSRLTVL.

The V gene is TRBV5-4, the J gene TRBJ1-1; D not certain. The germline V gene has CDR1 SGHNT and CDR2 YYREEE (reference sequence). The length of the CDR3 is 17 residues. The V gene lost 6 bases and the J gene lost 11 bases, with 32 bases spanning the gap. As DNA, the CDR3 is TGTGCCAGCACCGCAACAGTGAGGTCAGGAGGGATGATCGGGGCTTTCTTT. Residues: CASTATVRSGGMIGAFF.

The CDR3 loop reads CATSSVLNTEAFF. The CDR3 DNA is TGTGCCACCAGCAGTGTATTGAACACTGAAGCTTTCTTT. V and J are TRBV15 and TRBJ1-1; D remains unclear. CDR3 size: 13 residues. The V and J ends lost 3 bases and 0 bases respectively, with 5 bases between them. Per germline, CDR1 LNHNV and CDR2 YYDKDF (reference sequence).

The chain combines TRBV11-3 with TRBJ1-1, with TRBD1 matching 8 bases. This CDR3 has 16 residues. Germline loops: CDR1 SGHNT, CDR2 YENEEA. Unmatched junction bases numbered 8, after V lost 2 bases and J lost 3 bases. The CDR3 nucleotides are TGTGCCAGCAGCTTAATGGCCCAGGGGGCTCACACTGAAGCTTTCTTT. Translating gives CASSLMAQGAHTEAFF.

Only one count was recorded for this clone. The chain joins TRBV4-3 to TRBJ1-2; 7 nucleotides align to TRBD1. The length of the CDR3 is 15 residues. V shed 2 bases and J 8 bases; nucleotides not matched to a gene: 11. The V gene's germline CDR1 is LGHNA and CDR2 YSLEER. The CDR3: CASSQFVAGGYGYTF. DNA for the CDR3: TGCGCCAGCAGCCAATTTGTCGCAGGGGGGTACGGCTACACCTTC.

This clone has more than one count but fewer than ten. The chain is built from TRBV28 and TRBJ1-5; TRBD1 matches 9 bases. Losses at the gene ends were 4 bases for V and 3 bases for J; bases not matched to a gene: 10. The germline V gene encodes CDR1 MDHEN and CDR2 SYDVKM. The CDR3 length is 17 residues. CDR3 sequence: CASSSTSGQGLNQPQHF. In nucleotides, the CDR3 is TGTGCCAGCAGTTCTACGTCGGGACAGGGCCTCAATCAGCCCCAGCATTTT.

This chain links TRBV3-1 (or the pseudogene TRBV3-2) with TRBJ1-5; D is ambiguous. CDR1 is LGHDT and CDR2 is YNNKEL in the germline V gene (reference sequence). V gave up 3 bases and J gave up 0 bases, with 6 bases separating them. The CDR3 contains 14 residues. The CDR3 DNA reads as TGTGCCAGCAGCCACGGTCTTAGCAATCAGCCCCAGCATTTT. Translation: CASSHGLSNQPQHF.

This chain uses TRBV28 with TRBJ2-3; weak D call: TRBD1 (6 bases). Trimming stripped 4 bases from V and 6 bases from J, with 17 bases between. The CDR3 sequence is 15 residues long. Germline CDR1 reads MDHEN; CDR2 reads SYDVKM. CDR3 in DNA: TGTGCCAGCAGTTCTCCGCAGGGGCCGAGGGATACGCAGTATTTT. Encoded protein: CASSSPQGPRDTQYF.

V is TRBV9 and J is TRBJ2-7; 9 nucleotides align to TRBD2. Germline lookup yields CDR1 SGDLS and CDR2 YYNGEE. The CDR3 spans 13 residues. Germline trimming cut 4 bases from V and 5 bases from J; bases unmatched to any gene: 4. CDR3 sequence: CASSPSGTDEQYF. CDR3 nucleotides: TGTGCCAGCAGCCCTAGCGGGACGGACGAGCAGTACTTC.

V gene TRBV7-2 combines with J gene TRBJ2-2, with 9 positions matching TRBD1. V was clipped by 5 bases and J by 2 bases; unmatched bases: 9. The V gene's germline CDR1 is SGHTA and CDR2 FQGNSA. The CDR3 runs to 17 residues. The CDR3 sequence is CASSPNRDRVNTGELFF. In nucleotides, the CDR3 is TGTGCCAGCAGCCCCAACCGGGACAGGGTAAACACCGGGGAGCTGTTTTTT.

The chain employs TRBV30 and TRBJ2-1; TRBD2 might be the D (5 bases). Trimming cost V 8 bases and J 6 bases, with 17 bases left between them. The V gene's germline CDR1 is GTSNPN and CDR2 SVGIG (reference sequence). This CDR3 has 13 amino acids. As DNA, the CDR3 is TGTGCCGGACTCCGCCCACCGGGCAATGAGCAGTTCTTC. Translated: CAGLRPPGNEQFF.

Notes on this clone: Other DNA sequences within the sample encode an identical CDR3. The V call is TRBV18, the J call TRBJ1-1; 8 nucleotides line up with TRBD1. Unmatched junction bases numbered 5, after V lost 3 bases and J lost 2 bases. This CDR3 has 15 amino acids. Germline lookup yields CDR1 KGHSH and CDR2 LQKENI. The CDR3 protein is CASSPGQGLNTEAFF. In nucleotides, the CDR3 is TGTGCCAGCTCACCTGGACAGGGCCTTAACACTGAAGCTTTCTTT.

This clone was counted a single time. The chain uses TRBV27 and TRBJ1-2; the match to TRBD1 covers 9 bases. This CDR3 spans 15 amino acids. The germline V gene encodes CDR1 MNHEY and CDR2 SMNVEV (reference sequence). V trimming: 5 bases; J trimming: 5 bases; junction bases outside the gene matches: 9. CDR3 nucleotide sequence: TGTGCCAGCAGTCCGACAGGGGGGTCCCAATATGGCTACACCTTC. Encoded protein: CASSPTGGSQYGYTF.

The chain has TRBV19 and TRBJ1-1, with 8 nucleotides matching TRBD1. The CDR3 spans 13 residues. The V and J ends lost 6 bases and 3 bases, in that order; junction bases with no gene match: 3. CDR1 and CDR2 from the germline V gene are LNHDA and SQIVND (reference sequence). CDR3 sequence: CASRPGQDTEAFF. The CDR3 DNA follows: TGTGCCAGTAGACCGGGACAGGACACTGAAGCTTTCTTT.

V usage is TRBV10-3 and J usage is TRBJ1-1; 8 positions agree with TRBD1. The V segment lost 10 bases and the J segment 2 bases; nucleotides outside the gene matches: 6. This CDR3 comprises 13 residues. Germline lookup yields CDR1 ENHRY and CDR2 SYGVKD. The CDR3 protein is CATRQGPNTEAFF. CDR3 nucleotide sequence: TGTGCCACCCGACAGGGGCCAAACACTGAAGCTTTCTTT.

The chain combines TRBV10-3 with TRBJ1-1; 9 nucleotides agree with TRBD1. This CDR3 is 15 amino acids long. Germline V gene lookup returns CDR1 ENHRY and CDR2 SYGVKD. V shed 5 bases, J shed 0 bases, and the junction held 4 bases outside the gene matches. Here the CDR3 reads CAISPTGGMNTEAFF. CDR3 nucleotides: TGTGCCATCAGTCCGACAGGGGGGATGAACACTGAAGCTTTCTTT.

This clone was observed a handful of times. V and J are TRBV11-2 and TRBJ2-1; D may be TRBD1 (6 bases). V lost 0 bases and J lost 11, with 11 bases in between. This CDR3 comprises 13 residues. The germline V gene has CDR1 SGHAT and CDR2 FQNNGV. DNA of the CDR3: TGTGCCAGCAGCTTAGAGATACAGGGTCAGCAGTTCTTC. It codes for CASSLEIQGQQFF.

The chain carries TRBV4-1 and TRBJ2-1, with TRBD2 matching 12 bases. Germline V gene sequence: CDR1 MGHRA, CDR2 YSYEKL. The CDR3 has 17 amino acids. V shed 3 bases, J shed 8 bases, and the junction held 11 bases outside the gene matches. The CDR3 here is CASSQTTTSGRTHEQFF. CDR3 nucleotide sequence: TGCGCCAGCAGCCAGACTACGACTAGCGGGAGAACCCATGAGCAGTTCTTC.

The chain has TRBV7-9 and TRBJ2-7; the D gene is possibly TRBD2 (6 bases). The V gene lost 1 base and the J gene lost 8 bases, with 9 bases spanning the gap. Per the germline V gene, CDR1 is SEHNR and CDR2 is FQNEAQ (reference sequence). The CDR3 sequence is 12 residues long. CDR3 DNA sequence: TGTGCCAGCAGCTTAGGGGGGAGGCAGCAGTACTTC. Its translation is CASSLGGRQQYF.

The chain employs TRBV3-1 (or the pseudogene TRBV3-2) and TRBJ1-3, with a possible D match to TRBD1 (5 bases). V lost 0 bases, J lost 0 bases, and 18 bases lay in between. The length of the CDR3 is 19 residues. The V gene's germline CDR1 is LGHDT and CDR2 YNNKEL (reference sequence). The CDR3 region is CASSQDVLGGGSSGNTIYF. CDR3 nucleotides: TGTGCCAGCAGCCAAGATGTATTAGGCGGGGGATCCTCTGGAAACACCATATATTTT.

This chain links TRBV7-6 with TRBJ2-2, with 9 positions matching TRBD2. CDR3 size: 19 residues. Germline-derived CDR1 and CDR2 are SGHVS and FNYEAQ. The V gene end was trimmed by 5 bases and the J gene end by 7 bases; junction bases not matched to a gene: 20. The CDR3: CASSHGELAGRGGDGELFF. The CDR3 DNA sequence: TGTGCCAGCAGCCACGGGGAGCTAGCGGGGAGAGGAGGGGACGGGGAGCTGTTTTTT.

The CDR3 sequence: CASSLTITSGSGNEQFF. CDR3 DNA sequence: TGCGCCAGCAGCTTAACAATAACTAGCGGGAGTGGGAATGAGCAGTTCTTC. V usage is TRBV5-1 and J usage is TRBJ2-1; 11 bases map to TRBD2. The germline V gene has CDR1 SGHRS and CDR2 YFSETQ. This CDR3 has 17 residues. V shed 2 bases and J 7 bases; nucleotides not matched to a gene: 11.

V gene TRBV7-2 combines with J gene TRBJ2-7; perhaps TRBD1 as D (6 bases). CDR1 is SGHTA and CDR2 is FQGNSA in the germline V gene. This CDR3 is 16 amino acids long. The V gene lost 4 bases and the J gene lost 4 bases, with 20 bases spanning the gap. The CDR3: CASSSIQTGTLYEQYF. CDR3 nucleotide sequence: TGTGCCAGCAGCTCTATACAGACCGGGACACTTTACGAGCAGTACTTC.

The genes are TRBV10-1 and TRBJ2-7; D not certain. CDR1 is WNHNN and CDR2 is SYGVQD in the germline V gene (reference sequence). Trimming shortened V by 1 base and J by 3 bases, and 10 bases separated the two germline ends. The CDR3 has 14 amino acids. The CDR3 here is CASSEFSPSYEQYF. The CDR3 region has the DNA TGCGCCAGCAGTGAGTTTTCCCCCAGCTACGAGCAGTACTTC.

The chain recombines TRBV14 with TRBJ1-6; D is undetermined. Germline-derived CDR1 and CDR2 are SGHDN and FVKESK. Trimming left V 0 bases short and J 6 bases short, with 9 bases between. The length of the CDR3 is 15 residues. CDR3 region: CASSQETGGNSPLHF. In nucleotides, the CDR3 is TGTGCCAGCAGCCAAGAGACGGGAGGTAATTCACCCCTCCACTTT. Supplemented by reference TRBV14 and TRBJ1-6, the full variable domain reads EAGVTQFPSHSVIEKGQTVTLRCDPISGHDNLYWYRRVMGKEIKFLLHFVKESKQDESGMPNNRFLAERTGGTYSTLKVQPAELEDSGVYFCASSQETGGNSPLHFGNGTRLTVT.